This record looks at one T cell receptor beta chain sequence and its context. Amplification yielded TCR beta CDR3 regions, with RNA transcripts as the source. Using the HTBI primer set, a first-round RT-PCR was run on the TCR CDR3. MiXCR was run by TCRdb on the multiplex PCR reads, yielding one entry per CDR3 protein. In the table there are under 350,000 distinct CDR3 sequences, around 15% of which are singletons. The data stem from a study of T cells in Graves' hyperthyroidism and ophthalmopathy. Germline V CDR1 and CDR2: MNHEY, SMNVEV (reference sequence). V dropped 1 base and J dropped 5 bases, with 5 bases sitting between them. The CDR3 runs 13 residues.

V gene TRBV27 combines with J gene TRBJ2-2; no clear D gene. The material sequenced was blood. This TCR was recovered from a woman in her thirties or forties with Graves' hyperthyroidism. This chain's CDR3 is CASSLLRTGELFF. The CDR3 nucleotides read TGTGCCAGCAGTTTATTGCGGACCGGGGAGCTGTTTTTT.